The present TCR beta chain was sequenced within a study of T cells in Graves' hyperthyroidism and ophthalmopathy. Study-wide findings and caveats: A model built on 13 V-J features separated ophthalmopathy from stable hyperthyroidism. Blood samples included most of the expanded thyroid clonotypes exceeding 0.001.

Researchers barred patients who had uncontrolled infection, other autoimmune disease, pregnancy or lactation. Template material for amplifying TCR beta CDR3 regions consisted of RNA transcripts. In the first-round RT-PCR of the TCR CDR3, the HTBI primer set was used. TCRdb passed the multiplex PCR reads through MiXCR, listing each CDR3 protein once. Among hundreds of thousands of distinct CDR3 sequences listed, about 15% were seen once. A remark on this clonotype: Its target is not known. At one boundary the junction diverges from the germline segment, which might be a read error.

The CDR3 has 16 amino acids. In germline, CDR1 is MNHEY, CDR2 SMNVEV (reference sequence). J is TRBJ1-3 and V is TRBV27, with no clear D. This sequence was found in a woman between 18 and 29 years old with Graves' hyperthyroidism. The sequencing input was blood. Written as DNA, the CDR3 is TGTGCCAGCAGTGAGAAACAGAGCTCTCGAGGAAACTCCATATATTTT. Protein: CASSEKQSSRGNSIYF.